This T cell receptor (beta chain) is drawn from a study of metastatic and nonmetastatic thyroid tumors. On the study more broadly: Both malignant and benign thyroid patients supplied peripheral blood and tumor or nodule tissue samples, across which the repertoires of these patients were then compared. Findings and caveats of the study: Malignant tumors reportedly showed significantly higher TCR beta diversity than benign nodules in both blood and tumor.

Study processing details: Construction of a distant-metastasis classifier for papillary thyroid cancer relied on CDR3 differences across clinicopathological groups. MiXCR reprocessed the PCR reads for TCRdb. For this entry, the V and J calls and clone size follow TCRdb and not the study's own pipeline. This sample yields approximately 20,000 clones, of which 16% are seen a single time; approximately 17% belongs to the top ten. For this clone: The antigen remains unidentified.

CDR3 size: 15 residues. Germline V gene data show CDR1 as SGHRS and CDR2 as YFSETQ. The V and J ends lost 4 bases and 4 bases respectively, with 15 bases between them. Thyroid surgery had not been preceded by any treatment in any patient. This chain joins TRBV5-1 and TRBJ1-3; no clear D. The TCR comes from a male donor with papillary thyroid cancer or a benign thyroid nodule (not recorded which). Some clones in this sample may be carry-over from other donors' samples. Sequenced: blood. The CDR3 sequence: CASSPTRGSGNTIYF. DNA for the CDR3: TGCGCCAGCAGCCCCACCCGGGGAAGCGGAAACACCATATATTTT.